The 21 T cell receptor beta chains given below trace back to one sample, sequenced in a study of T cells in Graves' hyperthyroidism and ophthalmopathy. Researchers took RNA transcripts and amplified the TCR beta CDR3 regions from them. Carried out on the TCR CDR3, a first-round RT-PCR used the HTBI primer set. TCRdb redid the calling of the multiplex PCR reads with MiXCR, one entry per CDR3 protein. The table records 350,000 to 400,000 distinct CDR3 sequences, about a fifth of them present only once. The sample was blood. These receptors were taken from a woman aged 18-29 years with Graves' hyperthyroidism.

Many counts were recorded for this clonotype. This chain connects TRBV20-1 to TRBJ1-2; D not certain. The CDR3 extends over 12 amino acids. The V gene lost 3 bases and the J gene lost 4 bases, with 9 bases spanning the gap. The germline CDR1 and CDR2 sequences are DFQATT and SNEGSKA (reference sequence). CDR3 in amino acids: CSASSGPYGYTF. The CDR3 DNA follows: TGCAGTGCTAGCTCAGGACCCTATGGCTACACCTTC.

This chain connects TRBV6-1 to TRBJ1-1; D might be TRBD1 (6 bases). Trimming removed 6 bases from V and 3 bases from J, with 14 bases in between. The germline V gene encodes CDR1 MNHNS and CDR2 SASEGT. The CDR3 consists of 14 residues. CDR3 sequence reads: CASSQQGWDTEAFF. CDR3 nucleotide sequence: TGTGCCAGCAGCCAACAGGGTTGGGACACTGAAGCTTTCTTT.

The sample holds a few counts of this clonotype. The V gene is TRBV7-2, the J gene TRBJ1-2, with D unresolved. V was cut by 5 bases and J by 4 bases, with 11 bases left in between. This CDR3 spans 13 amino acids. Germline V gene data show CDR1 as SGHTA and CDR2 as FQGNSA. As DNA, the CDR3 is TGTGCCAGCAGCCCGCTGGTCGTCTATGGCTACACCTTC. This sequence encodes CASSPLVVYGYTF. The full variable domain, in which reference TRBV7-2 and TRBJ1-2 provide the parts outside the CDR3, is GAGVSQSPSNKVTEKGKDVELRCDPISGHTALYWYRQSLGQGLEFLIYFQGNSAPDKSGLPSDRFSAERTGGSVSTLTIQRTQQEDSAVYLCASSPLVVYGYTFGSGTRLTVV.

Ten or more counts support this clonotype. The gene calls are TRBV6-1 and TRBJ2-7; D is perhaps TRBD2 (5 bases). This CDR3 is built from 15 residues. Germline V gene data show CDR1 as MNHNS and CDR2 as SASEGT. V lost 5 bases, J lost 0 bases, and 14 bases lay in between. The CDR3 DNA sequence: TGTGCCAGCAGTAGTCCCACCCGGGGCTCCTACGAGCAGTACTTC. Protein product: CASSSPTRGSYEQYF.

This clonotype was counted many times. V gene TRBV2 combines with J gene TRBJ1-2; 7 bases match TRBD1. The CDR3 length is 13 residues. Germline CDR1 SNHLY, CDR2 FYNNEI. V shed 8 bases and J 4 bases; nucleotides not matched to a gene: 7. The CDR3 sequence is CASSRTGAYGYTF. CDR3 in DNA: TGTGCCAGCTCGAGGACAGGCGCCTATGGCTACACCTTC. Variable domain in full (rest from reference TRBV2 and TRBJ1-2): EPEVTQTPSHQVTQMGQEVILRCVPISNHLYFYWYRQILGQKVEFLVSFYNNEISEKSEIFDDQFSVERPDGSNFTLKIRSTKLEDSAMYFCASSRTGAYGYTFGSGTRLTVV.

This clonotype was seen many times. The V gene is TRBV29-1, the J gene TRBJ2-7, with D unresolved. The length of the CDR3 is 12 residues. V dropped 3 bases and J dropped 3 bases, with 9 bases sitting between them. CDR1 and CDR2 from the germline V gene are SQVTM and ANQGSEA. The CDR3 reads CSVEGDLYEQYF. DNA of the CDR3: TGCAGCGTTGAGGGTGATCTCTACGAGCAGTACTTC.

The chain couples TRBV6-1 to TRBJ1-5, with a possible D match to TRBD1 (6 bases). The length of the CDR3 is 14 residues. Trimming took 4 bases from V and 3 from J, leaving 10 bases between them. Per germline, CDR1 MNHNS and CDR2 SASEGT. The CDR3 bases are TGTGCCAGCAGTGGCACAGGGAACAATCAGCCCCAGCATTTT. Its protein product is CASSGTGNNQPQHF.

The chain is built from TRBV3-1 and TRBJ2-2; possibly TRBD2 for D (5 bases). This CDR3 has 17 amino acids. CDR1 and CDR2 (germline): LGHDT, YNNKEL (reference sequence). Trimming removed 0 bases at V and 6 bases at J, with 17 bases between. CDR3 nucleotide sequence: TGTGCCAGCAGCCAAGAGGAAGGATTGGGGAGCCCCGGGGAGCTGTTTTTT. Its protein is CASSQEEGLGSPGELFF.

This clonotype has at least ten counts. The chain joins TRBV6-1 to TRBJ1-5, with D unclear. V was pared by 6 bases and J by 0 bases, with 12 bases between. CDR1 and CDR2 (germline): MNHNS, SASEGT. This CDR3 region has 15 residues. The CDR3 DNA reads as TGTGCCAGCAGCCTAGACACTGTTAGCAATCAGCCCCAGCATTTT. Its translation: CASSLDTVSNQPQHF.

This clonotype has a count of ten or more. The gene calls are TRBV6-1 and TRBJ1-1, with a possible D match to TRBD1 (5 bases). The V gene lost 4 bases and the J gene lost 0 bases, with 12 bases spanning the gap. The CDR3 sequence is 15 residues long. Germline V gene sequence: CDR1 MNHNS, CDR2 SASEGT. The CDR3 loop reads CASSVYGGLNTEAFF. CDR3 coding DNA: TGTGCCAGCAGTGTTTACGGGGGGTTGAACACTGAAGCTTTCTTT.

This clonotype was seen many times. This rearrangement joins TRBV6-1 to TRBJ1-2; D is perhaps TRBD1 (6 bases). The length of the CDR3 is 14 residues. Germline assignment: CDR1 MNHNS and CDR2 SASEGT. Between the trimmed V and J ends, which lost 6 bases and 8 bases, there was a span of 19 bases. The CDR3, as DNA: TGTGCCAGCAGATGGACAGAGGGGGTAGGCGGCTACACCTTC. This sequence encodes CASRWTEGVGGYTF.

This clonotype was counted at least ten times. A junction end diverges from the germline sequence, so it may reflect a read error. The V gene is TRBV2, the J gene TRBJ1-2, with 11 bases lining up with TRBD1. Germline CDR1 is SNHLY and CDR2 is FYNNEI. The CDR3 sequence is 15 residues long. CDR3 nucleotide sequence: TGTGCCAGCAGTAAAGCCGGACAGGGGGCTTATGGCTACACCTTC. This codes for CASSKAGQGAYGYTF.

The table lists this clonotype with many counts. J is TRBJ1-1 and V is TRBV2, with a weak D call TRBD1 (5 bases). Germline CDR1 is SNHLY and CDR2 is FYNNEI. V shed 8 bases and J shed 3 bases, with 16 bases lying between them. This CDR3 is 14 amino acids long. Written as DNA, the CDR3 is TGTGCCAGCCTCTGGGGGGGAGGAGACACTGAAGCTTTCTTT. Its protein is CASLWGGGDTEAFF.

This chain uses TRBV25-1 with TRBJ2-7; the match to TRBD2 covers 7 bases. The CDR3 sequence is 13 residues long. Germline CDR1 and CDR2: MGHDK and SYGVNS. Trimming at V came to 2 bases and at J to 4 bases, leaving 2 bases not matched to a gene. The CDR3 region is CASSELAAYEQYF. The CDR3 coding sequence is TGTGCCAGCAGTGAACTAGCGGCTTACGAGCAGTACTTC.

This clonotype has at least ten counts. The chain combines TRBV2 with TRBJ1-5, with D perhaps matching TRBD1 (6 bases). Trimming took 7 bases from V and 6 from J, leaving 16 bases between them. The CDR3 spans 14 residues. Per germline, CDR1 SNHLY and CDR2 FYNNEI. The CDR3 DNA sequence: TGTGCCAGCACTACGACAGGTTTTCGTCAGCCCCAGCATTTT. Translated, it gives CASTTTGFRQPQHF. Using reference TRBV2 and TRBJ1-5 for the parts outside the CDR3, the full variable domain is EPEVTQTPSHQVTQMGQEVILRCVPISNHLYFYWYRQILGQKVEFLVSFYNNEISEKSEIFDDQFSVERPDGSNFTLKIRSTKLEDSAMYFCASTTTGFRQPQHFGDGTRLSIL.

This clonotype was found many times. The rearrangement links TRBV12-3 or TRBV12-4 to TRBJ2-5; no definite D call. V lost 7 bases and J lost 5, with 14 bases in between. The CDR3 contains 13 residues. The CDR3 region has the DNA TGTGCCAGCACCCAGTACGTCCGGGAGACCCAGTACTTC. This translates into CASTQYVRETQYF.

The genes are TRBV6-1 and TRBJ2-7; 7 bases are a match to TRBD1. CDR1 and CDR2 from the germline V gene are MNHNS and SASEGT. After removal of 5 bases from V and 3 bases from J, the junction contained 10 bases not matched to a gene. The CDR3 has 15 amino acids. The CDR3 region is CASSRDSDFYYEQYF. DNA for the CDR3: TGTGCCAGCAGTCGGGACAGTGATTTCTACTACGAGCAGTACTTC.

This clonotype was observed a few times. V and J are TRBV6-1 and TRBJ1-6, with D hard to call. This CDR3 comprises 17 residues. Trimming cost V 0 bases and J 7 bases, with 16 bases left between them. In germline, CDR1 is MNHNS, CDR2 SASEGT. DNA for the CDR3: TGTGCCAGCAGTGAAGCGCGGCAGAACGGCGGGAATTCACCCCTCCACTTT. This translates into CASSEARQNGGNSPLHF.

This chain connects TRBV12-3 or TRBV12-4 to TRBJ1-5; D unclear. V was cut by 7 bases and J by 1 base, with 8 bases left in between. The CDR3 has 13 residues. CDR3 in amino acids: CASNVGSNQPQHF. CDR3 DNA sequence: TGTGCCAGCAACGTAGGAAGCAATCAGCCCCAGCATTTT.

The chain couples TRBV18 to TRBJ1-5; weak D call: TRBD1 (5 bases). There are 15 residues in the CDR3. CDR1 is KGHSH, CDR2 LQKENI, per germline. Trimming left V 5 bases short and J 2 bases short, with 13 bases between. The CDR3 DNA sequence: TGTGCCAGCTCAGCCGGGACCCTGGGCAATCAGCCCCAGCATTTT. It specifies CASSAGTLGNQPQHF.

This clonotype was recorded at least ten times. The V call is TRBV6-5, the J call TRBJ1-1; tentative D call: TRBD1 (6 bases). CDR1 is MNHEY and CDR2 is SVGAGI in the germline V gene. The CDR3 has 14 residues. The germline V and J ends were trimmed by 2 bases and 4 bases, with 11 bases remaining between them. The CDR3 is CASSYRGKGTEAFF. CDR3 DNA: TGTGCCAGCAGTTACAGGGGGAAGGGCACTGAAGCTTTCTTT.